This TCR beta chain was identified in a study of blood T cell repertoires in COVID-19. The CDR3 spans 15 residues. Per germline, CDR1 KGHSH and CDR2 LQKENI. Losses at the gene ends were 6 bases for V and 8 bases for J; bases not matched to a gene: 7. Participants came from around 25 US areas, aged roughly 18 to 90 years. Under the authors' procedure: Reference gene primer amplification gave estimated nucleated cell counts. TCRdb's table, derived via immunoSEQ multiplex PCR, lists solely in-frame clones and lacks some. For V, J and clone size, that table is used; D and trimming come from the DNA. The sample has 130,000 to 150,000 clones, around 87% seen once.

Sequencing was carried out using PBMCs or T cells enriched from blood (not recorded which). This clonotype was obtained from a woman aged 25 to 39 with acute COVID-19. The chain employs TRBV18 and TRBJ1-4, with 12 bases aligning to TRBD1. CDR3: CASSRGTGGQEKLFF. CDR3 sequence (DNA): TGTGCCAGCTCGCGCGGGACAGGGGGCCAGGAAAAACTGTTTTTT.